The 6 T cell receptor beta chains in this list originate from one sample, sequenced in a study of neurological immune-mediated disorders. TCRdb redid the calling of the 5' RACE reads with MiXCR, one entry per CDR3 protein. The data show roughly 70,000 distinct CDR3 sequences, 4% to 6% seen once. The sample was PBMCs. All receptors derive from a woman aged 25 to 45 with multiple sclerosis.

This clonotype was observed many times. The J gene is TRBJ1-2, the V gene TRBV6-5; weak D call: TRBD1 (6 bases). CDR1 is MNHEY and CDR2 is SVGAGI in the germline V gene. The CDR3 sequence is 12 residues long. V gave up 6 bases and J gave up 4 bases, with 9 bases separating them. CDR3 sequence: CASRDSLYGYTF. The CDR3 nucleotides read TGTGCCAGCAGGGACAGCCTCTATGGCTACACCTTC.

This clonotype was counted many times. The chain joins TRBV9 to TRBJ1-3; tentative D call: TRBD1 (5 bases). Trimming removed 0 bases at V and 4 bases at J, with 14 bases between. Germline-derived CDR1 and CDR2 are SGDLS and YYNGEE. The CDR3 length is 16 residues. The CDR3 here is CASSVDGGPGGNTIYF. The CDR3, as DNA: TGTGCCAGCAGCGTAGACGGGGGTCCGGGGGGAAACACCATATATTTT.

There are many counts of this clonotype. The CDR3 spells CASSQQGSGEKLFF. The CDR3 DNA sequence: TGTGCCAGCAGCCAACAGGGGAGTGGTGAAAAACTGTTTTTT. The chain uses TRBV7-2 and TRBJ1-4, with 7 nucleotides matching TRBD1. Germline trimming cut 5 bases from V and 7 bases from J; bases unmatched to any gene: 7. CDR3 length equals 14 residues. Germline CDR1 is SGHTA and CDR2 is FQGNSA.

The table lists this clonotype with many counts. This chain links TRBV5-1 with TRBJ2-2; D might be TRBD1 (5 bases). CDR1 SGHRS and CDR2 YFSETQ come from the germline V gene. This CDR3 is 15 amino acids long. V was pared by 8 bases and J by 4 bases, with 18 bases between. CDR3 in amino acids: CASKPDSYTTGELFF. For the CDR3, the DNA is TGCGCCAGTAAACCCGACAGCTACACCACCGGGGAGCTGTTTTTT.

This clonotype showed up many times. The rearrangement uses TRBV20-1 and TRBJ1-3, with 7 positions matching TRBD1. Per the germline V gene, CDR1 is DFQATT and CDR2 is SNEGSKA (reference sequence). The CDR3 sequence is 13 residues long. With V trimmed by 4 bases and J by 4 bases, 4 bases remained unmatched. The CDR3 is CSATTGSGNTIYF. For the CDR3, the DNA is TGCAGTGCTACGACAGGGTCAGGAAACACCATATATTTT.

This clonotype was detected ten times or more. This chain joins TRBV7-2 and TRBJ1-2, with D possibly matching TRBD1 (6 bases). The length of the CDR3 is 16 residues. In germline, CDR1 is SGHTA, CDR2 FQGNSA. Trimming left V 5 bases short and J 4 bases short, with 20 bases between. CDR3 region: CASSLSSGHSAYGYTF. DNA for the CDR3: TGTGCCAGCAGCCTTTCTTCGGGACACTCAGCCTATGGCTACACCTTC.